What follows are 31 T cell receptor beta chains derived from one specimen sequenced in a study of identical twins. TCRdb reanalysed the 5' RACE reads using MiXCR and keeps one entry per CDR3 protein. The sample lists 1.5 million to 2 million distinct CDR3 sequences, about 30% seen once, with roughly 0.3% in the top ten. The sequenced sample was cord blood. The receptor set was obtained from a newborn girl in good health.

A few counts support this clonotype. In nucleotides, the CDR3 is TGTGCCAGCACCCACAGCGGGAGTACCGACGAGCAGTACTTC. Its translation is CASTHSGSTDEQYF. The V and J genes are TRBV27 and TRBJ2-7, with 8 positions matching TRBD2. Germline V gene sequence: CDR1 MNHEY, CDR2 SMNVEV (reference sequence). Trimming took 7 bases from V and 5 from J; bases not matched to a gene: 10. CDR3 length equals 14 residues.

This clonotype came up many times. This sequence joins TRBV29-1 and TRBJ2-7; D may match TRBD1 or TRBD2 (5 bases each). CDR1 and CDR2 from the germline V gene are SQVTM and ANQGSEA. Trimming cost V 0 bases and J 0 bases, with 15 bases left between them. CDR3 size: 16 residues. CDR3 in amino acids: CSVEDGTDPSSYEQYF. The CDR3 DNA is TGCAGCGTTGAAGATGGGACCGACCCAAGCTCCTACGAGCAGTACTTC.

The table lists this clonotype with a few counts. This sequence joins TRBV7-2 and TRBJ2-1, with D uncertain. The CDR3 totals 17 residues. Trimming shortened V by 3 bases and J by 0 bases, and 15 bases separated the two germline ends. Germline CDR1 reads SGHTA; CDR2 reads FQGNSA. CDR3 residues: CASSFYPSGSSYNEQFF. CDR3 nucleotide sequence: TGTGCCAGCAGCTTCTACCCCTCGGGTAGCTCCTACAATGAGCAGTTCTTC.

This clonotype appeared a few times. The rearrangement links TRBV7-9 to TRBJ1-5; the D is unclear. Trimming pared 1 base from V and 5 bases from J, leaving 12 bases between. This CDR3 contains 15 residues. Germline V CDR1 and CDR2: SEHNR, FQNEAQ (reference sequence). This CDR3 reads CASSLGQTWDQPQHF. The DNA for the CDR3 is TGTGCCAGCAGCTTAGGGCAGACTTGGGATCAGCCCCAGCATTTT.

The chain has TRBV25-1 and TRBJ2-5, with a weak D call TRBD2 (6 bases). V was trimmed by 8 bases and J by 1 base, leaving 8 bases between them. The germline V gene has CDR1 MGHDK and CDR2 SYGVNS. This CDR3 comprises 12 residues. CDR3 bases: TGTGCCAGCGGGGGACTCCAAGAGACCCAGTACTTC. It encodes CASGGLQETQYF.

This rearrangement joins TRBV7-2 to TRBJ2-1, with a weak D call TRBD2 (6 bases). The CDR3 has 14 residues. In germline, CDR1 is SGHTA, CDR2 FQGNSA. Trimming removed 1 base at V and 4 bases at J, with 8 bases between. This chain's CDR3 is CASSLELAYNEQFF. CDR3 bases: TGTGCCAGCAGCTTAGAGCTAGCGTACAATGAGCAGTTCTTC.

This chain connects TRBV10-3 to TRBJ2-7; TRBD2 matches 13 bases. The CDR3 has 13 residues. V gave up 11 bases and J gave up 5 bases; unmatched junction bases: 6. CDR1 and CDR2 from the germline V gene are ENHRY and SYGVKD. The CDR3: CAVTGTSGNEQYF. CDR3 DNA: TGTGCCGTGACCGGGACTAGCGGGAACGAGCAGTACTTC.

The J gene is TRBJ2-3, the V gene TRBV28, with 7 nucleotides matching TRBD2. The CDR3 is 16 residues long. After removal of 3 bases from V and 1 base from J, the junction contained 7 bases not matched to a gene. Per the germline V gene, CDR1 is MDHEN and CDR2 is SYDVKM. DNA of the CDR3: TGTGCCAGCAGTTTCCCGCGGACTAGTGGCACAGATACGCAGTATTTT. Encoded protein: CASSFPRTSGTDTQYF.

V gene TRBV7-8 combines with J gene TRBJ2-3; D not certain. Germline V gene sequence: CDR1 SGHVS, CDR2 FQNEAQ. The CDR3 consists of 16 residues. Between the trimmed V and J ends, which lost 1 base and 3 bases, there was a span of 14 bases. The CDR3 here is CASSLGRWSDTDTQYF. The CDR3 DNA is TGTGCCAGCAGCTTAGGAAGGTGGTCTGATACAGATACGCAGTATTTT.

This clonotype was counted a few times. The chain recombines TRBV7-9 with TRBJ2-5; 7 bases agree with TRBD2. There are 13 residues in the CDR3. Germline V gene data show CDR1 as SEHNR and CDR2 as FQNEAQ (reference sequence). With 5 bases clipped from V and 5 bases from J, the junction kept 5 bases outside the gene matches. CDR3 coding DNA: TGTGCCAGCAGCACTACTAGCGTGGAGACCCAGTACTTC. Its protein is CASSTTSVETQYF.

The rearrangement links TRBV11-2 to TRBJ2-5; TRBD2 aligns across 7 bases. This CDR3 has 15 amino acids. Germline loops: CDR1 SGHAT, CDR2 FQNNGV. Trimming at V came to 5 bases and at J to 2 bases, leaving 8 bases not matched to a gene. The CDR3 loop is CASSLRAGAQETQYF. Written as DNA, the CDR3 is TGTGCCAGCAGCCTAAGGGCGGGAGCGCAAGAGACCCAGTACTTC.

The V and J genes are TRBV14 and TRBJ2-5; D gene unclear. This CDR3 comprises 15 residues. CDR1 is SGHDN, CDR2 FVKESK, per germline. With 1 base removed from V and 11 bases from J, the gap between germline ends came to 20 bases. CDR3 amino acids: CASSQVFFRADEQYF. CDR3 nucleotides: TGTGCCAGCAGCCAAGTGTTTTTTAGGGCTGATGAGCAGTACTTC.

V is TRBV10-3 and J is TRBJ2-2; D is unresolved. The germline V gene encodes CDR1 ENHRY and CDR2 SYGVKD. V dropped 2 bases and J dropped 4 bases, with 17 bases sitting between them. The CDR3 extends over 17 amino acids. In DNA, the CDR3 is TGTGCCATCAGTGAGGCCCACCAACCGATACTCACCGGGGAGCTGTTTTTT. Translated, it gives CAISEAHQPILTGELFF.

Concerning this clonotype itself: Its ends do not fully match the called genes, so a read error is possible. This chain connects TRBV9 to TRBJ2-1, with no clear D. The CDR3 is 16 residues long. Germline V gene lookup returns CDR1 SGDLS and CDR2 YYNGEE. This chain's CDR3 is CASSGLGVSSYSEQFF. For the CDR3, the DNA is TGTGCCAGCAGCGGGCTTGGAGTGTCCTCCTACAGTGAGCAGTTCTTC.

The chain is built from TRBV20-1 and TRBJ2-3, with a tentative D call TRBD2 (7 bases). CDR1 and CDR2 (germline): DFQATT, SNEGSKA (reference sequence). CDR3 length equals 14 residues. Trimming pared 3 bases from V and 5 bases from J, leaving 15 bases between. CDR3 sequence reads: CSASRAGALDTQYF. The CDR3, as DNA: TGCAGTGCTAGTAGGGCGGGGGCCCTAGATACGCAGTATTTT.

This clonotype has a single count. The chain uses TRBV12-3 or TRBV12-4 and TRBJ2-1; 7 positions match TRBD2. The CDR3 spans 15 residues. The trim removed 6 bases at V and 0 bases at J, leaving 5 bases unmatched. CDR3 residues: CASRYAGASYNEQFF. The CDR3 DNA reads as TGTGCCAGCAGGTACGCGGGAGCCTCCTACAATGAGCAGTTCTTC.

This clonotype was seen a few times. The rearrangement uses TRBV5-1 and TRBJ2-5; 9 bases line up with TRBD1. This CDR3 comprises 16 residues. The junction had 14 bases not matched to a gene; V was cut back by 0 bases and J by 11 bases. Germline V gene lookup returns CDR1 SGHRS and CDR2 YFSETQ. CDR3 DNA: TGCGCCAGCAGCTTGGAAGGACAGGGGATGGGTAATGAGCAGTACTTC. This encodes CASSLEGQGMGNEQYF.

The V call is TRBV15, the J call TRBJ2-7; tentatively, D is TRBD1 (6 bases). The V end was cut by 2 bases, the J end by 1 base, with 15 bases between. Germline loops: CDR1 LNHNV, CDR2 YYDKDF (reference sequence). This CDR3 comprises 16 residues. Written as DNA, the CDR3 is TGTGCCACCAGCAGATCTCACAGGGCCCCTTCCTACGAGCAGTACTTC. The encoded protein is CATSRSHRAPSYEQYF.

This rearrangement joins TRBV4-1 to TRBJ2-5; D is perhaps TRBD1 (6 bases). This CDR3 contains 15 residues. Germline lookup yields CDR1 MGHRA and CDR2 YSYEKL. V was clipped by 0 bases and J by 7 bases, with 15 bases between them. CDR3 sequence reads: CASSQDYRERGTQYF. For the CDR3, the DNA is TGCGCCAGCAGCCAAGATTACAGGGAAAGGGGGACCCAGTACTTC.

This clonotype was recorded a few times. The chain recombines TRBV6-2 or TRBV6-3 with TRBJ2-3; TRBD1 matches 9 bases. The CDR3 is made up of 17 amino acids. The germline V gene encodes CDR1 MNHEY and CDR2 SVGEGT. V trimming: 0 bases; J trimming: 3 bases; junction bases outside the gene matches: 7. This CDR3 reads CASSYSWTGDWTDTQYF. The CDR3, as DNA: TGTGCCAGCAGTTACTCGTGGACAGGGGATTGGACAGATACGCAGTATTTT.

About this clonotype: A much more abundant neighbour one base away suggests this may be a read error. CDR3 in DNA: TGTGCCAGCAGTCCAAGACAAGCCGCTTATGGCTACGCCTTC. Protein product: CASSPRQAAYGYAF. The J gene is TRBJ1-2, the V gene TRBV12-3 or TRBV12-4; D is unresolved. The CDR3 extends over 14 amino acids.

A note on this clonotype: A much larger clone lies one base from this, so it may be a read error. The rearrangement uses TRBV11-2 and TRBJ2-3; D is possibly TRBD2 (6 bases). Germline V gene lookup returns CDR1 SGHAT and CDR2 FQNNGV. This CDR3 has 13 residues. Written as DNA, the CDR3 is TGTGCCGGCAGCTTACTAGCCACAGATACGCAGTATTTT. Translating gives CAGSLLATDTQYF.

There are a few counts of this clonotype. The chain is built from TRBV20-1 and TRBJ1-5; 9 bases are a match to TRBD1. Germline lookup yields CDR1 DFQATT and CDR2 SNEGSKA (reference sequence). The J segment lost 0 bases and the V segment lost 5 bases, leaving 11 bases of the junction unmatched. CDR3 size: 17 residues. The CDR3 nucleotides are TGCAGTGCTGCCGGGACAGGGAGATCCTATAGCAATCAGCCCCAGCATTTT. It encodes CSAAGTGRSYSNQPQHF.

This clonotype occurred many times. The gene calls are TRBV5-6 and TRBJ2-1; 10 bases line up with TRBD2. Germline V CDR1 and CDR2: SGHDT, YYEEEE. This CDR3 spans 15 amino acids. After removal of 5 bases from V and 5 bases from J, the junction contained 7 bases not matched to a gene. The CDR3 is CASRVAGGLNNEQFF. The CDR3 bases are TGTGCCAGCAGGGTAGCGGGAGGCCTTAACAATGAGCAGTTCTTC.

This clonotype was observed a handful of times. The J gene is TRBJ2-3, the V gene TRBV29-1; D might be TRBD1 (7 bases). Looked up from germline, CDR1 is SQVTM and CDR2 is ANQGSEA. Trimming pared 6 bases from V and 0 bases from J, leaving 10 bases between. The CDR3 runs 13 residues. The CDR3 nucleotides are TGCAGCGTGCAGGGGGGCAGCACAGATACGCAGTATTTT. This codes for CSVQGGSTDTQYF.

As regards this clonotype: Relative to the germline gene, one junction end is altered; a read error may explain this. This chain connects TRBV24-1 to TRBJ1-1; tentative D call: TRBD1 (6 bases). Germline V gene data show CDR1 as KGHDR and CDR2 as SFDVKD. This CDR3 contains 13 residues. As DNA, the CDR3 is TGTGCAACCAGAGCGACAGGGAACACTGAAGCTTTCTTT. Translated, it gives CATRATGNTEAFF.

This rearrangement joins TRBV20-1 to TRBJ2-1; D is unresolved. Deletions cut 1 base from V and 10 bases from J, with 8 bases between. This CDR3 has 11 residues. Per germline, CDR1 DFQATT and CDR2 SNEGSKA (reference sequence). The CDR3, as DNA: TGCAGTGCTAGAGTGCCCTGGGAGCAGTTCTTC. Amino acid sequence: CSARVPWEQFF.

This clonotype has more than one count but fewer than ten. The CDR3 sequence is CASSLADRGIGGYTF. The CDR3 DNA reads TGTGCCAGCAGCTTAGCGGACAGGGGGATAGGAGGCTACACCTTC. The J gene is TRBJ1-2, the V gene TRBV7-2; 10 bases are shared with TRBD1. Germline V gene data show CDR1 as SGHTA and CDR2 as FQGNSA. Trimming removed 0 bases from V and 8 bases from J; junction bases left unmatched: 6. This CDR3 is 15 amino acids long.

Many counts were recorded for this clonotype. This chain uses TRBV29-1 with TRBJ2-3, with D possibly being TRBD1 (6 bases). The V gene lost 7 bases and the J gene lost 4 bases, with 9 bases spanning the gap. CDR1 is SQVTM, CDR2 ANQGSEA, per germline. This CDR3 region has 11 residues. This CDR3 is CSGGHADTQYF. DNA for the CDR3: TGCAGCGGGGGGCACGCAGATACGCAGTATTTT.

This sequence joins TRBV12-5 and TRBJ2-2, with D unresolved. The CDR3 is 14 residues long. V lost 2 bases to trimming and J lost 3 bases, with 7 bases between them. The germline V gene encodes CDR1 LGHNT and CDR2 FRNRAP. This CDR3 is CASGLYGDTGELFF. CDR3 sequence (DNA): TGTGCTAGTGGTTTGTATGGGGACACCGGGGAGCTGTTTTTT.

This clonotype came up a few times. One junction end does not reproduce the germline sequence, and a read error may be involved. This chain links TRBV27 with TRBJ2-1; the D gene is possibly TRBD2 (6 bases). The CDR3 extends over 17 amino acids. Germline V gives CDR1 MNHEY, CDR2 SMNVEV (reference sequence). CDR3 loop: CVSGGLIRLNTYNEQFF. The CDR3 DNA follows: TGTGTCAGCGGTGGACTAATCAGGTTGAACACCTACAATGAGCAGTTCTTC.